These T cell receptor beta chains were read from a single sample in a study of cytomegalovirus exposure and HLA in healthy donors. Clones were read by immunoSEQ multiplex PCR, and TCRdb kept only the in-frame ones, dropping some. Among roughly 180,000 clones listed, 79% were seen once. The source material was PBMCs. The receptor source for this set is a girl aged 5 to 17 in good health and CMV-seropositive. CDR3s include the opening cysteine and the closing phenylalanine or tryptophan. The D gene is left open where the match is weak. Clone size appears in some rows only: once, few, many, or a class for an expanded clone.

TRBJ1-6	TRBV4-3	.	.	TGCGCCAGCAGCCAAACCCCGGGTTTGGGTTCACCCCTCCACTTT	CASSQTPGLGSPLHF
TRBJ2-5	TRBV7-9	.	.	TGTGCCAGCAGCTTATGGTCAGATCAAGAGACCCAGTACTTC	CASSLWSDQETQYF
TRBJ1-2	TRBV2	TRBD1	.	TGTGCCAGCAGTGGACAGGGGGCTCTGGGTATCTATGGCTACACCTTC	CASSGQGALGIYGYTF
TRBJ1-2	TRBV18	.	.	TGTGCCAGCTCACCAAAACACAGAACTTATGGCTACACCTTC	CASSPKHRTYGYTF
TRBJ2-5	TRBV18	.	.	TGTGCCAGCTCACCACCGCGGGAGACCCAGTACTTC	CASSPPRETQYF
TRBJ1-4	TRBV30	TRBD1	once	TGTGCCTGGGGGACAGGGATAAATGAAAAACTGTTTTTT	CAWGTGINEKLFF
TRBJ2-7	TRBV13	TRBD1	few	TGTGCCAGCACGACAGGGATGTCCTACGAGCAGTACTTC	CASTTGMSYEQYF
TRBJ2-1	TRBV11-3	.	.	TGTGCCAGCAGCCCCCACCGACAGAATGAGCAGTTCTTC	CASSPHRQNEQFF
TRBJ2-3	TRBV10-1	TRBD2	.	TGCGCCAGCAGCCCTACTAGCGGGGGAGTTGATACGCAGTATTTT	CASSPTSGGVDTQYF
TRBJ2-1	TRBV5-4	.	.	TGTGCCAGCAGACTTAATAGCGGCTACAATGAGCAGTTCTTC	CASRLNSGYNEQFF
TRBJ2-3	TRBV13	.	.	TGTGCCAGCAGCTTACCACCGATCAGTAGGACTACTGATACGCAGTATTTT	CASSLPPISRTTDTQYF
TRBJ2-1	TRBV5-8	TRBD2	few	TGTGCCAGCAGCTTGGCTGGCGGGGGGGCCCCCCACAATGAGCAGTTCTTC	CASSLAGGGAPHNEQFF
TRBJ1-1	TRBV12-5	.	.	TGTGCTAGTGGTCCAGGGTCCTCTAGAACTGAAGCTTTCTTT	CASGPGSSRTEAFF
TRBJ2-6	TRBV7-9	TRBD1	.	TGTGCCAGTCTTTTCATGGATCCCGGACAGGGGCCTTTCAACGTCCTGACTTTC	CASLFMDPGQGPFNVLTF
TRBJ1-2	TRBV11-3	TRBD1	.	TGTGCCAGCAGCTTAGATCCCGGACAGGGTTTCAGCTATGGCTACACCTTC	CASSLDPGQGFSYGYTF
TRBJ2-1	TRBV4-2	.	.	TGTGCCAGCAGCCTCGTCCCCGCGGAGGGCCCGGCGGGGAATGAGCAGTTCTTC	CASSLVPAEGPAGNEQFF
TRBJ2-3	TRBV6-1	TRBD1	.	TGTGCCAGCAGAGAAACAGGGGTGGATACGCAGTATTTT	CASRETGVDTQYF
TRBJ2-1	TRBV7-7	TRBD2	.	TGTGCCAGCAGCTTAACCAGCGGGGGGTACGATGAGCAGTTCTTC	CASSLTSGGYDEQFF
TRBJ2-1	TRBV20-1	.	.	TGCAGTTCCCACTTGTACAATGAGCAGTTCTTC	CSSHLYNEQFF
TRBJ1-2	TRBV4-3	.	few	TGCGCCAGCAGCCAAGGCGGGTTTGTAACGGATGGCTACACCTTC	CASSQGGFVTDGYTF
TRBJ1-3	TRBV5-6	.	few	TGTGCCAGCAGGGCGTGGACAGTTGGAAACACCATATATTTT	CASRAWTVGNTIYF
TRBJ1-5	TRBV30	TRBD1	.	TGTGCCTGGAGTGTACTCACAGGGGATTTCAATCAGCCCCAGCATTTT	CAWSVLTGDFNQPQHF
TRBJ2-7	TRBV6-5	TRBD2	few	TGTGCCAGCTCGCGACTAGCGGGGAACTACGAGCAGTACTTC	CASSRLAGNYEQYF
TRBJ1-2	TRBV4-1	.	few	TGCGCCAGCAGCCAAGTGGGTCCGACAGTGATAAGTGGCTACACCTTC	CASSQVGPTVISGYTF
TRBJ1-1	TRBV2	TRBD1	.	TGTGCCAGCAGCTTGGGACAGGCCAACACTGAAGCTTTCTTT	CASSLGQANTEAFF
TRBJ2-7	TRBV10-3	TRBD1	.	TGTGCCATCGGCGGACAGGGGGCCTACGAGCAGTACTTC	CAIGGQGAYEQYF
TRBJ1-2	TRBV6-1	.	.	TGTGCCAGCAGTGAGGGGGGGTCTAACTATGGCTACACCTTC	CASSEGGSNYGYTF
TRBJ1-5	TRBV28	TRBD1	.	TGTGCCAGCAGTTTCCTTGGGACAGGGGCTAATCAGCCCCAGCATTTT	CASSFLGTGANQPQHF
TRBJ2-3	TRBV5-5	.	.	TGTGCCAGCAGCTGGACAACAGATACGCAGTATTTT	CASSWTTDTQYF
TRBJ2-2	TRBV11-2	TRBD1	.	TGTGCCAGCAGTATCGGGACAGGGACCGGCACCGGGGAGCTGTTTTTT	CASSIGTGTGTGELFF
TRBJ1-1	TRBV28	TRBD1	.	TGTGCCAGCAGTCCCGACAGGGCGGAAGCTTTCTTT	CASSPDRAEAFF
TRBJ2-3	TRBV27	TRBD2	.	TGTGCCAGCAGACGACTAGCGGGGGGCACAGATACGCAGTATTTT	CASRRLAGGTDTQYF
TRBJ2-3	TRBV6-1	TRBD2	.	TGTGCCAGCAGAGCGGGGAGCGACACAGATACGCAGTATTTT	CASRAGSDTDTQYF
TRBJ2-2	TRBV7-9	TRBD1	few	TGTGCCAGCAGCCCCCGGGACAGGGCCACCGGGGAGCTGTTTTTT	CASSPRDRATGELFF
TRBJ1-2	TRBV10-1	TRBD1	.	TGCGCCAGCAGCGAGGGACAGGGGGGCGGCTACACCTTC	CASSEGQGGGYTF
TRBJ2-2	TRBV10-1	.	.	TGCGCCAGCAGTGAGCAGGGTACCGGGGAGCTGTTTTTT	CASSEQGTGELFF
TRBJ2-3	TRBV18	.	.	TGTGCCAGCTCACCTGTGACAGCTAGCACAGATACGCAGTATTTT	CASSPVTASTDTQYF
TRBJ2-7	TRBV27	.	.	TGTGCCAGCAGTTTGGGGTGGGGTTTGGGGCGGTACTTC	CASSLGWGLGRYF
TRBJ2-5	TRBV7-2	.	.	TGTGCCAGCAGCTTAGGGTGGGGGGACCAAGAGACCCAGTACTTC	CASSLGWGDQETQYF
TRBJ2-5	TRBV6-1	TRBD1	.	TGTGCCAGCAGCACAGGGGTAGAGACCCAGTACTTC	CASSTGVETQYF
TRBJ1-2	TRBV5-6	.	.	TGTGCCAGCAGCTTGTATTACATTTTAATAGGCTACACCTTC	CASSLYYILIGYTF
TRBJ1-6	TRBV11-3	.	.	TGTGCCAGCAGCTTAGGCGGGGGGGCCACGAATTCACCCCTCCACTTT	CASSLGGGATNSPLHF
TRBJ2-7	TRBV4-1	.	.	TGCGCCAGCAGACCATACGTACAGGGTGGAACCTACGAGCAGTACTTC	CASRPYVQGGTYEQYF
TRBJ1-1	TRBV27	.	.	TGTGCCAGCAGTCCATTCGACAGGTTGAACACTGAAGCTTTCTTT	CASSPFDRLNTEAFF
TRBJ1-2	TRBV30	.	.	TGTGCCTGGAGTGTGGGCAGCCTGGGTGGCTACACCTTC	CAWSVGSLGGYTF
TRBJ2-1	TRBV15	TRBD2	.	TGTGCCACCAGCAGGGAGACTAGCGGGGGCCGGTACTTCTTC	CATSRETSGGRYFF
TRBJ2-1	TRBV6-4	TRBD2	.	TGTGCCAGCAGCCCAAAAGCTAGCGGGGGCTACAATGAGCAGTTCTTC	CASSPKASGGYNEQFF
TRBJ1-1	TRBV19	.	.	TGTGCCAGTAGTCCCTCGGGGTACACTGAAGCTTTCTTT	CASSPSGYTEAFF
TRBJ1-1	TRBV9	TRBD1	.	TGTGCCAGCAGCGTAGACGAGGGGGCGGCTGAAGCTTTCTTT	CASSVDEGAAEAFF
TRBJ1-4	TRBV7-9	TRBD1	.	TGTGCCAGCAGCTCCGGACAGGGGGCGGATGAAAAACTGTTTTTT	CASSSGQGADEKLFF
TRBJ2-7	TRBV5-1	.	.	TGCGCCAGCAGCTTGGAAGGGGGACGGAACGAGCAGTACTTC	CASSLEGGRNEQYF
TRBJ1-2	TRBV20-1	.	.	TGCAGTGCTGAAGGAGAGAATGGCTACACCTTC	CSAEGENGYTF
TRBJ2-5	TRBV11-3	.	.	TGTGCCAGCAGCTTAAGGGGGGGGCGGGGGGAGACCCAGTACTTC	CASSLRGGRGETQYF